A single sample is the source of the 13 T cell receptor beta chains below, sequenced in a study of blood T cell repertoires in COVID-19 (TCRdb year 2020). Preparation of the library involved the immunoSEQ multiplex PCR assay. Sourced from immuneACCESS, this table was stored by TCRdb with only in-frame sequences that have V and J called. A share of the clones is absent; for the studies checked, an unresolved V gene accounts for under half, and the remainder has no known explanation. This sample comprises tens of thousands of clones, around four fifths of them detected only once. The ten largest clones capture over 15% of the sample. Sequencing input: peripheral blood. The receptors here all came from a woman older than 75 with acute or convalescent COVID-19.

In DNA form, the CDR3 reads TGTGCCAGCAGTAGGGACAATTACAACGGGTCCTATAATTCACCCCTCCACTTT. Protein sequence: CASSRDNYNGSYNSPLHF. The V call is TRBV21-1, the J call TRBJ1-6; the D call in the table, TRBD1, was not verified against the DNA. TRBV21-1 is labeled a pseudogene. The CDR3 is made up of 18 amino acids.

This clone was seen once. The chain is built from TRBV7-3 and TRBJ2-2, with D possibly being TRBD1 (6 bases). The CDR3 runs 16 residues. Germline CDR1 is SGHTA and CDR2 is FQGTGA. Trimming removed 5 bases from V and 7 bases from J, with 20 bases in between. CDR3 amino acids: CASSNRDRFDGGELFF. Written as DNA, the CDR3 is TGTGCCAGCAGCAACCGAGACAGGTTCGACGGCGGGGAGCTGTTTTTT.

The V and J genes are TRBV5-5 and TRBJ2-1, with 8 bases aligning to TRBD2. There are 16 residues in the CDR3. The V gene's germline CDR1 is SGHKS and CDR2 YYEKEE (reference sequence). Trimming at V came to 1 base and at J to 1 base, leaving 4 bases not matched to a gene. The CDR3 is CASSLIGGASYNEQFF. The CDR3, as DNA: TGTGCCAGCAGCTTGATCGGGGGGGCGTCCTACAATGAGCAGTTCTTC.

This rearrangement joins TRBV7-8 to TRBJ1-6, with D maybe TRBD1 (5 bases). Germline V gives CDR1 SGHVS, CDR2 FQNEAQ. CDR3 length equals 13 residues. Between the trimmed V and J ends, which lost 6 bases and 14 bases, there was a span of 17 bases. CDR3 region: CASSREGAASLHF. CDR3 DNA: TGTGCCAGCAGTAGAGAAGGGGCCGCATCCCTCCACTTT.

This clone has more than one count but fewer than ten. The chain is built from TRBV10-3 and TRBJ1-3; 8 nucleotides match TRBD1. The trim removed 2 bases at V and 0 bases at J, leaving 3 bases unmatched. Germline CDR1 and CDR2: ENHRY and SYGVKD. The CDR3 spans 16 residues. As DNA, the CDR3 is TGTGCCATCAGTGAGCTAACAGGGGGCTCTGGAAACACCATATATTTT. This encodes CAISELTGGSGNTIYF.

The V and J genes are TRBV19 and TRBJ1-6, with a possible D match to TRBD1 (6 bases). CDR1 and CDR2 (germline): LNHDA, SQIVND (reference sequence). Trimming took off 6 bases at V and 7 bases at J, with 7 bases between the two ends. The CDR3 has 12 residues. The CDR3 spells CASSTGNSPLHF. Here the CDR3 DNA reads TGTGCCAGTAGCACAGGGAATTCACCCCTCCACTTT.

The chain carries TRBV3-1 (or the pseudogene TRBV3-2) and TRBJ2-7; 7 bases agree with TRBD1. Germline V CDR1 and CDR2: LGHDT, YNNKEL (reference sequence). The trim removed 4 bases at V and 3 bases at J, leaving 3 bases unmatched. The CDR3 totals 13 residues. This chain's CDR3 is CASSRQGVYEQYF. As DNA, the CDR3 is TGTGCCAGCAGCCGCCAGGGGGTCTACGAGCAGTACTTC.

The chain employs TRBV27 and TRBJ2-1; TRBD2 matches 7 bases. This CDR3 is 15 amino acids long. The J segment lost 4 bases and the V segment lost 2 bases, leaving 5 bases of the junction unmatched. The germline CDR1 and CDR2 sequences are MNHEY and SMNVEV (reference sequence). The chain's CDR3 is CASSLRTSGYNEQFF. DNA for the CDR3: TGTGCCAGCAGTTTAAGGACTAGTGGATACAATGAGCAGTTCTTC.

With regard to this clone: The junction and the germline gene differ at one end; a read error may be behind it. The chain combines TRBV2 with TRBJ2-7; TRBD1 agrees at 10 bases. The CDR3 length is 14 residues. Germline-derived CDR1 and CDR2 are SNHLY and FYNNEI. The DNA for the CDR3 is TGTGCCGGCAGTGGGACAGGGGTAACCTACGAGCAGTACTTC. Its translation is CAGSGTGVTYEQYF.

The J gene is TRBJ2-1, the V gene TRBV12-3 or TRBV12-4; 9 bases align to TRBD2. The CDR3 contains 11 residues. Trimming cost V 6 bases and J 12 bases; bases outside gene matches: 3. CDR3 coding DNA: TGTGCCAGCAGCCGGACTAGCGTGCAGTTCTTC. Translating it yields CASSRTSVQFF.

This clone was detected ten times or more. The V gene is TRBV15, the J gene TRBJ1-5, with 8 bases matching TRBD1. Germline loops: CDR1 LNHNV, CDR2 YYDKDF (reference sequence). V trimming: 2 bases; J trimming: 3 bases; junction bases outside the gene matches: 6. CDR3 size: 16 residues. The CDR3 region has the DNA TGTGCCACCAGCAGAAGACAGGGGTTGGTCAATCAGCCCCAGCATTTT. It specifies CATSRRQGLVNQPQHF.

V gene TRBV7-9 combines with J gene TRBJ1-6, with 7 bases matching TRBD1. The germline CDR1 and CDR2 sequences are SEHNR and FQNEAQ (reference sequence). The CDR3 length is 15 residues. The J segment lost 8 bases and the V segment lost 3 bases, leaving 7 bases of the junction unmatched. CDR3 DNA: TGTGCCAGCAGCTTTCAGACAGGGCCATATTCACCCCTCCACTTT. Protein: CASSFQTGPYSPLHF.

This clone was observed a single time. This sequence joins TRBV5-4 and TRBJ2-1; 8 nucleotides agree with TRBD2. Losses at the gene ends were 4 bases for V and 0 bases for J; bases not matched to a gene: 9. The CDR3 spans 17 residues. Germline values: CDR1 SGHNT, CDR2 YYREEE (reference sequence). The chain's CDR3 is CASSPWGGRSSYNEQFF. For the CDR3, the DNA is TGTGCCAGCAGCCCGTGGGGCGGGAGGAGCTCCTACAATGAGCAGTTCTTC.